The rows below give T cell receptor beta chains drawn from one sample of a study of blood T cell repertoires in COVID-19. Assay used: immunoSEQ multiplex PCR; TCRdb lists only in-frame clones, some missing. The data show 60,000 to 75,000 clones, around four fifths seen once. The sample consisted of peripheral blood. These receptors all stem from a woman in her forties or fifties with acute or convalescent COVID-19. The CDR3 runs from the conserved cysteine through the conserved F or W. Fields, in order: CDR3 protein, CDR3 DNA, V gene, D gene, clone size, J gene. D genes are given only for firm matches. Part of the rows lack a size; the others show once, few, many or a class for expanded clones.

CDR3: CATSRDLVGARSEFF
DNA: TGTGCCACCAGCAGAGATCTTGTAGGGGCGAGGTCTGAGTTCTTC
V: TRBV15
D: NA
size: NA
J: TRBJ2-1

CDR3: CASSSFNRVGSPLHF
DNA: TGTGCCAGCAGTTCTTTTAACAGGGTCGGATCACCCCTCCACTTT
V: TRBV6-2/TRBV6-3
D: NA
size: NA
J: TRBJ1-6

CDR3: CASSWGPQNTEAFF
DNA: TGTGCCAGCAGCTGGGGCCCACAGAACACTGAAGCTTTCTTT
V: TRBV7-2
D: NA
size: NA
J: TRBJ1-1

CDR3: CASSDRPGTSATPQFF
DNA: TGTGCCAGCAGTGACCGTCCCGGGACTAGTGCAACCCCCCAGTTCTTC
V: TRBV6-4
D: TRBD2
size: NA
J: TRBJ2-1

CDR3: CASSRTGGGGTGELFF
DNA: TGTGCCAGCAGCCGTACAGGGGGCGGAGGTACCGGGGAGCTGTTTTTT
V: TRBV5-4
D: TRBD1
size: NA
J: TRBJ2-2

CDR3: CASSYDLVGGESSYNEQFF
DNA: TGTGCCAGCAGTTACGACCTAGTAGGGGGAGAAAGCTCCTACAATGAGCAGTTCTTC
V: TRBV6-2/TRBV6-3
D: NA
size: NA
J: TRBJ2-1

CDR3: CASSQGESDEGYTF
DNA: TGCGCCAGCAGCCAAGGGGAAAGTGACGAAGGCTACACCTTC
V: TRBV5-1
D: NA
size: NA
J: TRBJ1-2

CDR3: CASSQGNGYYEQYF
DNA: TGTGCCAGCAGCCAAGGAAACGGTTATTACGAGCAGTACTTC
V: TRBV3-1/TRBV3-2
D: NA
size: NA
J: TRBJ2-7

CDR3: CASSENRVWTEAFF
DNA: TGTGCCAGCAGTGAAAACAGGGTATGGACTGAAGCTTTCTTT
V: TRBV6-1
D: NA
size: few
J: TRBJ1-1

CDR3: CASSSGTSGLNNEQFF
DNA: TGTGCCAGCAGCTCTGGGACTAGCGGGTTAAACAATGAGCAGTTCTTC
V: TRBV7-6
D: TRBD2
size: NA
J: TRBJ2-1

CDR3: CASSQDRSSGRAYNEQFF
DNA: TGCGCCAGCAGCCAAGATAGGTCTAGCGGGAGGGCATACAATGAGCAGTTCTTC
V: TRBV4-3
D: TRBD2
size: NA
J: TRBJ2-1

CDR3: CATRLAGSSYNEQFF
DNA: TGTGCCACCCGACTAGCGGGGAGCTCCTACAATGAGCAGTTCTTC
V: TRBV2
D: TRBD2
size: NA
J: TRBJ2-1

CDR3: CASSLMQGGQPQHF
DNA: TGTGCCAGCAGTTTAATGCAGGGAGGTCAGCCCCAGCATTTT
V: TRBV27
D: NA
size: few
J: TRBJ1-5

CDR3: CASSLAGTGSGNTIYF
DNA: TGCGCCAGCAGCTTGGCGGGGACAGGGTCTGGAAACACCATATATTTT
V: TRBV5-1
D: TRBD1
size: NA
J: TRBJ1-3

CDR3: CAISVQGNTEAFF
DNA: TGTGCCATCAGTGTACAGGGGAACACTGAAGCTTTCTTT
V: TRBV10-3
D: NA
size: NA
J: TRBJ1-1

CDR3: CASSPDTGRNTEAFF
DNA: TGTGCCAGCAGTCCCGATACAGGGAGGAACACTGAAGCTTTCTTT
V: TRBV6-5
D: NA
size: NA
J: TRBJ1-1

CDR3: CASSFSQTGNTIYF
DNA: TGTGCCAGCAGTTTTTCTCAGACTGGGAACACCATATATTTT
V: TRBV27
D: NA
size: NA
J: TRBJ1-3

CDR3: CASSFRGVGTNEKLFF
DNA: TGTGCCAGCAGTTTCCGGGGGGTTGGAACTAATGAAAAACTGTTTTTT
V: TRBV28
D: NA
size: NA
J: TRBJ1-4

CDR3: CAWNPGQGTEQFF
DNA: TGTGCCTGGAATCCGGGACAAGGGACTGAGCAGTTCTTC
V: TRBV30
D: NA
size: NA
J: TRBJ2-1

CDR3: CASSPSQGRQDTQYF
DNA: TGCGCCAGCAGCCCGTCTCAGGGGCGCCAAGATACGCAGTATTTT
V: TRBV5-1
D: NA
size: NA
J: TRBJ2-3

CDR3: CASSPGTSGSYEQYF
DNA: TGTGCCAGCAGTCCGGGGACTAGCGGATCCTACGAGCAGTACTTC
V: TRBV27
D: TRBD2
size: few
J: TRBJ2-7

CDR3: CASSLAQVSGPSYGYTF
DNA: TGTGCCAGCAGCTTAGCGCAGGTCTCAGGGCCCTCCTATGGCTACACCTTC
V: TRBV7-9
D: NA
size: NA
J: TRBJ1-2

CDR3: CASSLGLQRMDTEAFF
DNA: TGCGCCAGCAGCTTGGGCCTACAGCGGATGGACACTGAAGCTTTCTTT
V: TRBV5-1
D: NA
size: few
J: TRBJ1-1

CDR3: CASSSQGTQYF
DNA: TGTGCCAGCAGCTCACAGGGGACGCAGTATTTT
V: TRBV7-9
D: TRBD1
size: NA
J: TRBJ2-3

CDR3: CASKETTGAGYQPQHF
DNA: TGTGCCAGCAAAGAAACTACAGGGGCTGGTTATCAGCCCCAGCATTTT
V: TRBV2
D: TRBD1
size: NA
J: TRBJ1-5

CDR3: CASSLGTVAVTDTQYF
DNA: TGCGCCAGCAGCCTAGGGACAGTTGCGGTCACAGATACGCAGTATTTT
V: TRBV5-1
D: TRBD1
size: NA
J: TRBJ2-3

CDR3: CASSLRVGTDYGYTF
DNA: TGCGCCAGCAGCTTGCGGGTCGGGACTGACTATGGCTACACCTTC
V: TRBV5-1
D: NA
size: NA
J: TRBJ1-2

CDR3: CASNDRVISGELFF
DNA: TGTGCCAGCAACGACAGGGTAATATCCGGGGAGCTGTTTTTT
V: TRBV7-2
D: TRBD1
size: few
J: TRBJ2-2

CDR3: CATSDPQGPDGNEQFF
DNA: TGTGCCACCAGTGATCCCCAGGGGCCGGACGGTAATGAGCAGTTCTTC
V: TRBV24-1
D: NA
size: once
J: TRBJ2-1

CDR3: CASSLVSGGSGYNEQFF
DNA: TGTGCCAGCAGCTTGGTTAGCGGGGGGTCGGGGTACAATGAGCAGTTCTTC
V: TRBV7-6
D: TRBD2
size: NA
J: TRBJ2-1

CDR3: CASSPKMSVNRVGGYTF
DNA: TGCGCCAGCAGCCCCAAGATGTCCGTCAACAGGGTAGGCGGCTACACCTTC
V: TRBV4-3
D: NA
size: NA
J: TRBJ1-2

CDR3: CASSSSAGKSTEAFF
DNA: TGTGCCAGCAGTTCGTCTGCAGGGAAGTCCACTGAAGCTTTCTTT
V: TRBV28
D: NA
size: NA
J: TRBJ1-1

CDR3: CASSSGQGNYGYTF
DNA: TGTGCCAGCAGCTCGGGACAGGGGAACTATGGCTACACCTTC
V: TRBV11-1
D: TRBD1
size: NA
J: TRBJ1-2

CDR3: CASSFGQANQPQHF
DNA: TGTGCCAGCAGTTTCGGACAGGCAAATCAGCCCCAGCATTTT
V: TRBV6-2/TRBV6-3
D: TRBD1
size: NA
J: TRBJ1-5

CDR3: CASSGGLKHQPQHF
DNA: TGTGCCAGCAGTGGTGGACTAAAACATCAGCCCCAGCATTTT
V: TRBV25-1
D: NA
size: once
J: TRBJ1-5

CDR3: CASSQDGTYEQYF
DNA: TGCGCCAGCAGCCAGGACGGGACCTACGAGCAGTACTTC
V: TRBV4-1
D: NA
size: NA
J: TRBJ2-7

CDR3: CASSLVLVQETQYF
DNA: TGTGCCAGCAGCTTAGTTCTAGTCCAAGAGACCCAGTACTTC
V: TRBV7-2
D: NA
size: NA
J: TRBJ2-5

CDR3: CASSLTDINEQFF
DNA: TGTGCCAGCAGCTTAACCGACATTAATGAGCAGTTCTTC
V: TRBV7-3
D: NA
size: few
J: TRBJ2-1

CDR3: CASRTGTWDNEKLFF
DNA: TGCGCCAGCCGTACAGGGACCTGGGATAATGAAAAACTGTTTTTT
V: TRBV10-2
D: NA
size: NA
J: TRBJ1-4

CDR3: CASSYIGGGASGTQYF
DNA: TGTGCCAGCAGTTACATTGGCGGGGGGGCCTCCGGGACCCAGTACTTC
V: TRBV6-2/TRBV6-3
D: TRBD2
size: once
J: TRBJ2-5

CDR3: CASRHSRNEQFF
DNA: TGTGCCAGCAGGCATAGTCGCAATGAGCAGTTCTTC
V: TRBV12-3/TRBV12-4
D: NA
size: NA
J: TRBJ2-1

CDR3: CASSTRGTVNSPLHF
DNA: TGTGCCAGCTCAACTCGCGGGACAGTAAATTCACCCCTCCACTTT
V: TRBV18
D: TRBD1
size: NA
J: TRBJ1-6

CDR3: CASSGQDGAQYF
DNA: TGTGCCAGCTCAGGACAAGATGGGGCCCAGTACTTC
V: TRBV18
D: NA
size: NA
J: TRBJ2-5

CDR3: CASRTGTGENPNYGYTF
DNA: TGCGCCAGCAGGACCGGGACAGGAGAAAACCCTAACTATGGCTACACCTTC
V: TRBV10-2
D: TRBD1
size: NA
J: TRBJ1-2

CDR3: CASSWTGQGYGYTF
DNA: TGTGCCAGCAGTTGGACGGGACAGGGGTATGGCTACACCTTC
V: TRBV28
D: TRBD1
size: NA
J: TRBJ1-2

CDR3: CASSRGGLSSYEQYF
DNA: TGCGCCAGCAGCCGCGGGGGTCTCAGCTCCTACGAGCAGTACTTC
V: TRBV5-1
D: TRBD2
size: NA
J: TRBJ2-7

CDR3: CASSETHTTSTDTQYF
DNA: TGTGCCAGTAGTGAGACCCATACTACTAGCACAGATACGCAGTATTTT
V: TRBV19
D: NA
size: NA
J: TRBJ2-3

CDR3: CASSRTRVLETQYF
DNA: TGCGCCAGCAGCCGAACTAGGGTTTTAGAGACCCAGTACTTC
V: TRBV4-3
D: NA
size: NA
J: TRBJ2-5

CDR3: CASSPRSGLYNEQFF
DNA: TGTGCCAGCAGCCCCAGATCAGGGCTCTACAATGAGCAGTTCTTC
V: TRBV11-3
D: NA
size: NA
J: TRBJ2-1

CDR3: CASKSGRAVTDTQYF
DNA: TGTGCCAGCAAGAGCGGGAGGGCCGTTACAGATACGCAGTATTTT
V: TRBV7-8
D: TRBD2
size: NA
J: TRBJ2-3

CDR3: CASSQDLTSTDTQYF
DNA: TGTGCCAGCAGCCAAGATCTAACTAGCACAGATACGCAGTATTTT
V: TRBV3-1/TRBV3-2
D: NA
size: NA
J: TRBJ2-3

CDR3: CASSPPGLGTGELFF
DNA: TGTGCCAGCAGCCCCCCGGGACTAGGCACCGGGGAGCTGTTTTTT
V: TRBV7-6
D: TRBD2
size: NA
J: TRBJ2-2

CDR3: CAWSVLRGETQYF
DNA: TGTGCCTGGAGTGTACTACGGGGGGAGACCCAGTACTTC
V: TRBV30
D: NA
size: NA
J: TRBJ2-5